Below, 9 T cell receptor beta chains from the same sample are listed, as sequenced in a study of shared clonotypes between healthy human individuals. Assay used: immunoSEQ multiplex PCR; TCRdb lists only in-frame clones, some missing. The table lists under 2,500,000 clones, around 95% of them singletons. Source material: naive CD4+ T cells sorted from blood. As to subset: CD45RA+ positively selected. These receptors were obtained from a man aged 18 to 35 in good health.

V usage is TRBV27 and J usage is TRBJ2-2; D may match TRBD1 or TRBD2 (5 bases each). The CDR3 covers 14 residues. Trimming took 6 bases from V and 7 from J, leaving 15 bases between them. From germline, CDR1 is MNHEY and CDR2 SMNVEV (reference sequence). The CDR3 coding sequence is TGTGCCAGCAGCATGGGACCAGCCCTCGGGGAGCTGTTTTTT. Translating it yields CASSMGPALGELFF.

For this clone: The sample contains more than one DNA sequence encoding this CDR3. The chain has TRBV7-2 and TRBJ1-5; D not certain. The germline V gene has CDR1 SGHTA and CDR2 FQGNSA. V lost 0 bases and J 0 bases, leaving 6 bases between the germline ends. This CDR3 has 15 amino acids. CDR3 nucleotide sequence: TGTGCCAGCAGCTTAGCAGGTTATAGCAATCAGCCCCAGCATTTT. Protein product: CASSLAGYSNQPQHF.

This chain uses TRBV5-1 with TRBJ2-3; D is possibly TRBD1 or TRBD2 (5 bases each). Germline CDR1 reads SGHRS; CDR2 reads YFSETQ. The V gene lost 6 bases and the J gene lost 4 bases, with 12 bases spanning the gap. The CDR3 extends over 13 amino acids. The CDR3 DNA follows: TGCGCCAGCACGGGGCCCCCCGCAGATACGCAGTATTTT. It encodes CASTGPPADTQYF.

V gene TRBV5-1 combines with J gene TRBJ1-1; tentatively, D is TRBD1 (5 bases). The CDR3 extends over 15 amino acids. The germline CDR1 and CDR2 sequences are SGHRS and YFSETQ. Deletions cut 3 bases from V and 0 bases from J, with 12 bases between. This CDR3 reads CASSSGVALNTEAFF. In DNA form, the CDR3 reads TGCGCCAGCAGCTCGGGGGTGGCTTTGAACACTGAAGCTTTCTTT.

The chain combines TRBV14 with TRBJ1-2, with 10 bases fitting TRBD1. The CDR3 sequence is 13 residues long. With V trimmed by 4 bases and J by 6 bases, 2 bases remained unmatched. Germline V lookup: CDR1 SGHDN, CDR2 FVKESK. For the CDR3, the DNA is TGTGCCAGCAGCCCGGGACAGGGGCATGGCTACACCTTC. It specifies CASSPGQGHGYTF.

The chain recombines TRBV18 with TRBJ1-5; 7 bases agree with TRBD1. Trimming took 1 base from V and 8 from J; bases not matched to a gene: 11. The CDR3 loop spans 16 amino acids. Germline V gene sequence: CDR1 KGHSH, CDR2 LQKENI. CDR3 loop: CASSPHGQEIGEPQHF. The CDR3 nucleotides read TGTGCCAGCTCACCACACGGACAGGAGATAGGGGAGCCCCAGCATTTT.

The V and J genes are TRBV6-1 and TRBJ1-2, with 7 bases identical to TRBD1. Germline CDR1 MNHNS, CDR2 SASEGT. The J segment lost 1 base and the V segment lost 3 bases, leaving 2 bases of the junction unmatched. The CDR3 contains 14 residues. CDR3 in DNA: TGTGCCAGCAGTGATGGGGACAGTAACTATGGCTACACCTTC. Translated, it gives CASSDGDSNYGYTF.

Comments on this clone: This same CDR3 is encoded by further DNA sequences in the sample. The chain combines TRBV28 with TRBJ2-7; 8 bases map to TRBD2. Unmatched junction bases numbered 4, after V lost 6 bases and J lost 0 bases. Germline V lookup: CDR1 MDHEN, CDR2 SYDVKM. The CDR3 runs to 14 residues. The CDR3 DNA is TGTGCCAGCAGACCCAGCGGGAGCTCCTACGAGCAGTACTTC. It yields the protein CASRPSGSSYEQYF.

CDR3 sequence (DNA): TGTGCCAGCAGGCGGTCCTATGGCTACACCTTC. Translation: CASRRSYGYTF. J is TRBJ1-2 and V is TRBV6-1; D uncertain. This CDR3 comprises 11 residues. Germline CDR1 is MNHNS and CDR2 is SASEGT. V was shortened by 6 bases and J by 4 bases, with 6 bases between the two germline ends.